This section outlines one T cell receptor (beta chain) sequence together with its context. This clonotype was seen at least ten times. Its antigen is still unknown. No qualities accompany the bases; no much larger clone lies one base away. The library relied on 5' RACE. TCRdb lists the instrument as NextSeq 500. In the TCR library protocol, unique molecular identifiers were attached to individual cDNA molecules to correct for PCR bias and sequencing error. Sequencing covered both TCR alpha and beta chains, and within each sample the abundances of alpha and beta sequences were tightly co-correlated. The paper's data handling went like this. V gene, J gene and CDR3 annotation of TCR sequences was performed with Decombinator V4. TCRs were defined as expanded if a significant change between any two time points was detected under a Poisson model with p below 0.0001. Abundances of TCRs were expressed as counts per million after normalisation to the total number of TCRs sequenced in each sample. MAIT TCRs were defined by TRAV1-2 paired with TRAJ12, TRAJ20 or TRAJ33, and iNKT TCRs by TRAV10 paired with TRAJ18. VDJdb, accessed 1 November 2021, was searched for CMV, EBV and SARS-CoV-2 annotated TCRs, excluding TCRs annotated for multiple antigens. The raw public data were reprocessed by TCRdb itself: fastp quality trimming at Q25, MiXCR clonotype calling, in-frame beta chains only. Each entry is one CDR3 protein sequence, shown with its most common DNA and genes. The V and J calls follow TCRdb's processing rather than the paper's. The sample yields 86,000 or so distinct CDR3 sequences; more than 5% were counted once. The ten largest account for less than 9.5% of the sample.

These data come from a study of early T cells in non-severe SARS-CoV-2 infection (dated by TCRdb to about 2021). About the full investigation: Because TCR sequencing was done on bulk RNA from unsorted whole blood, the alpha and beta chains could not be paired. Results the study describes overall, beyond this receptor: VDJdb matching was skewed toward anti-spike CD8 responses and likely underestimated virus-specific expansions, missing private and CD4 specificities.

V has 6 bases trimmed and J has 2 bases trimmed; junction bases matching no gene number 3. For CDR1 and CDR2, the germline V gene lists MDHEN and SYDVKM. The CDR3 sequence holds 13 residues, the cysteine and phenylalanine included. Of the read, only the CDR3 DNA is kept; its 39 bases are in frame from base 1. A case-control design nested within a healthcare worker cohort in London, UK, was used, with weekly nasopharyngeal swab PCR tests and blood sampling performed. Healthcare workers were enrolled in the week of the UK lockdown, from 23 to 31 March 2020, and were followed every week for up to roughly 15 weeks.

The receptor comes from an adult who was a healthcare worker with PCR-confirmed SARS-CoV-2 infection or an uninfected control (not recorded which). The chain is assembled from TRBV28 and TRBJ2-7; 8 of the junction bases match TRBD1. Specimen: whole blood. The CDR3 has the sequence CASRRQGPYEQYF. The sequenced DNA: TGTGCCAGCAGAAGACAGGGGCCCTACGAGCAGTACTTC.